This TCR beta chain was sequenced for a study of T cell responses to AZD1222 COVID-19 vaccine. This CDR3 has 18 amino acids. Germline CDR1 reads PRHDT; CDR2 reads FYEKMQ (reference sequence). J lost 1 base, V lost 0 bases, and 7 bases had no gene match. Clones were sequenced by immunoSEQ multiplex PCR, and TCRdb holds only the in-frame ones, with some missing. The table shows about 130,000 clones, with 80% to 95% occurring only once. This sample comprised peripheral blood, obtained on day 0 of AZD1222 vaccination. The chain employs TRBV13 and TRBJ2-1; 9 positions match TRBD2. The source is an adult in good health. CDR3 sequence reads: CASSLGLAGRGSYNEQFF. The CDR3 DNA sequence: TGTGCCAGCAGCTTAGGGCTAGCGGGAAGGGGGTCCTACAATGAGCAGTTCTTC.